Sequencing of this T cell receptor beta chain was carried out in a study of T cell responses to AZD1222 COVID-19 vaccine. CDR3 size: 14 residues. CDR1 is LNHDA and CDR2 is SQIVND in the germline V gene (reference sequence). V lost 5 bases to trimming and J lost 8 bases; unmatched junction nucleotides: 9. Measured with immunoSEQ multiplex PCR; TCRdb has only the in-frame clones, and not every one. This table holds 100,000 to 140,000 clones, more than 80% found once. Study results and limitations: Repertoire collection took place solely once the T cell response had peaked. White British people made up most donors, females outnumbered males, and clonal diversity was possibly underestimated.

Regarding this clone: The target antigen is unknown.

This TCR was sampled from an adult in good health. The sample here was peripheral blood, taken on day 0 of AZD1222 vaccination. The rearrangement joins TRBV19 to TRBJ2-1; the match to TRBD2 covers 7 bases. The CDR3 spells CASSSGEGQDEQFF. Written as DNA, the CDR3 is TGTGCCAGTAGTTCGGGGGAGGGCCAGGATGAGCAGTTCTTC. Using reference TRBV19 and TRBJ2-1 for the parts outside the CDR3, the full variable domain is DGGITQSPKYLFRKEGQNVTLSCEQNLNHDAMYWYRQDPGQGLRLIYYSQIVNDFQKGDIAEGYSVSREKKESFPLTVTSAQKNPTAFYLCASSSGEGQDEQFFGPGTRLTVL.